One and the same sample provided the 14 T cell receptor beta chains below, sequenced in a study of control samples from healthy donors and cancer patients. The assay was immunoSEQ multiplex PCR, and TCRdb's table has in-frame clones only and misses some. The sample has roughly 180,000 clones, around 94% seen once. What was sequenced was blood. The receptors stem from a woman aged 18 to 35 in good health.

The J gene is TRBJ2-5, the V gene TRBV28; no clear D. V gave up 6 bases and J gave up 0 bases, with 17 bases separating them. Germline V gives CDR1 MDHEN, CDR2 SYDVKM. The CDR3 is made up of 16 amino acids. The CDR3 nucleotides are TGTGCCAGCAGCTGGTCGACTTACCGGTACCAAGAGACCCAGTACTTC. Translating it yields CASSWSTYRYQETQYF. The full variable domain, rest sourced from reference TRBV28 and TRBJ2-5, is DVKVTQSSRYLVKRTGEKVFLECVQDMDHENMFWYRQDPGLGLRLIYFSYDVKMKEKGDIPEGYSVSREKKERFSLILESASTNQTSMYLCASSWSTYRYQETQYFGPGTRLLVL.

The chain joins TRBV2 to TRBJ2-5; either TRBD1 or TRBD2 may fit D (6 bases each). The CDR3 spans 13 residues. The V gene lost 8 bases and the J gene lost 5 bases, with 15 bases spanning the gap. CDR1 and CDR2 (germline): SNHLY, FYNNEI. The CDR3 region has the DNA TGTGCCAGCCTTCCGAGGGGGGTGGAGACCCAGTACTTC. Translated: CASLPRGVETQYF.

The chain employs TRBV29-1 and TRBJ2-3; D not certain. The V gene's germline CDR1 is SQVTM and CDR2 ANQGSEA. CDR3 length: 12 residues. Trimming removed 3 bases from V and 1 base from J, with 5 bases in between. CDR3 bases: TGCAGCGTTGATCGGGGCACAGATACGCAGTATTTT. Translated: CSVDRGTDTQYF.

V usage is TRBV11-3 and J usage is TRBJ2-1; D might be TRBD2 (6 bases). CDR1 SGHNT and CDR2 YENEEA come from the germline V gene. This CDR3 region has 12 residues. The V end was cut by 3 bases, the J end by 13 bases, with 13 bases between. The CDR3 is CASSFTGGIQFF. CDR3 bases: TGTGCCAGCAGCTTTACGGGCGGGATCCAGTTCTTC. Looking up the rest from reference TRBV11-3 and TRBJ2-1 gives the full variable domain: EAGVVQSPRYKIIEKKQPVAFWCNPISGHNTLYWYLQNLGQGPELLIRYENEEAVDDSQLPKDRFSAERLKGVDSTLKIQPAELGDSAVYLCASSFTGGIQFFGPGTRLTVL.

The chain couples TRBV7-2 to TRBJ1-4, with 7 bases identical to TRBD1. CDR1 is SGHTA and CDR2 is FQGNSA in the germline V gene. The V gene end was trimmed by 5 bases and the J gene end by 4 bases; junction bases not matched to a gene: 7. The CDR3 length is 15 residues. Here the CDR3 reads CASSLNRGINEKLFF. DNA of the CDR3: TGTGCCAGCAGCCTAAACAGGGGTATTAATGAAAAACTGTTTTTT.

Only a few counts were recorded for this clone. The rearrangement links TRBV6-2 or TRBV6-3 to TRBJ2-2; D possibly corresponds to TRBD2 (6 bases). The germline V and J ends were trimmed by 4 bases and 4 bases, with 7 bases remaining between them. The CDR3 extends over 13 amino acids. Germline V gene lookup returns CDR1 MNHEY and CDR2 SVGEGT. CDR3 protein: CASSWDFTGELFF. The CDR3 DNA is TGTGCCAGCAGTTGGGACTTCACCGGGGAGCTGTTTTTT.

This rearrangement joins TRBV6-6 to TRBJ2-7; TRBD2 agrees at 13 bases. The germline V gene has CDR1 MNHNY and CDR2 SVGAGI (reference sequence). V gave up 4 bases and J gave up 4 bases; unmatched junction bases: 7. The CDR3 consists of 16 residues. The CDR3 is CASSFRTSGGEYEQYF. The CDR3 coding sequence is TGTGCCAGCAGTTTCCGGACTAGCGGGGGAGAATACGAGCAGTACTTC.

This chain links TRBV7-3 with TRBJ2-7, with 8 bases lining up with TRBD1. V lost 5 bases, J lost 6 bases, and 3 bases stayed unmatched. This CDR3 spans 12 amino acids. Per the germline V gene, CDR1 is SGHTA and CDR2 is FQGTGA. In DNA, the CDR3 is TGTGCCAGCAGCGCAACAGGGGGCGAGCAGTACTTC. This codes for CASSATGGEQYF.

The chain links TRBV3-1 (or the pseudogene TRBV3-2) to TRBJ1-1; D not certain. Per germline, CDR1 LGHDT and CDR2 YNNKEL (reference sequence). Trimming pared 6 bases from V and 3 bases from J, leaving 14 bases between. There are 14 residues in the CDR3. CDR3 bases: TGTGCCAGCAGGGGAGCGGGGAGGGACACTGAAGCTTTCTTT. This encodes CASRGAGRDTEAFF.

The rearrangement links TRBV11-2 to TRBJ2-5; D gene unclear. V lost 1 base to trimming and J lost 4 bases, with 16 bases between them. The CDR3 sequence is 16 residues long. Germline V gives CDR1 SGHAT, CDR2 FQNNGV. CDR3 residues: CASSLGTGFPTETQYF. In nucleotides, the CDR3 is TGTGCCAGCAGCTTAGGGACGGGTTTTCCTACAGAGACCCAGTACTTC. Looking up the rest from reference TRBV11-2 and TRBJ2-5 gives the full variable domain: EAGVAQSPRYKIIEKRQSVAFWCNPISGHATLYWYQQILGQGPKLLIQFQNNGVVDDSQLPKDRFSAERLKGVDSTLKIQPAKLEDSAVYLCASSLGTGFPTETQYFGPGTRLLVL.

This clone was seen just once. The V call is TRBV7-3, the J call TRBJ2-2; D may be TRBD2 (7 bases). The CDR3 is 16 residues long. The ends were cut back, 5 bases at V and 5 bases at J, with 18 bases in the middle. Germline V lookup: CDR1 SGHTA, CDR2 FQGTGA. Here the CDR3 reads CASSPSGGAETGELFF. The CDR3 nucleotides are TGTGCCAGCAGCCCAAGTGGGGGGGCGGAGACCGGGGAGCTGTTTTTT.

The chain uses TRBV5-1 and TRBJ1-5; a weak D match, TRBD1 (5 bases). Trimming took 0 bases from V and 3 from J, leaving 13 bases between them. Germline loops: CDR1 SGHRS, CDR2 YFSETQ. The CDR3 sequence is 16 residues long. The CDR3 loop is CASSLGAGIDNQPQHF. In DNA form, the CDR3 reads TGCGCCAGCAGCTTGGGGGCAGGGATCGACAATCAGCCCCAGCATTTT.

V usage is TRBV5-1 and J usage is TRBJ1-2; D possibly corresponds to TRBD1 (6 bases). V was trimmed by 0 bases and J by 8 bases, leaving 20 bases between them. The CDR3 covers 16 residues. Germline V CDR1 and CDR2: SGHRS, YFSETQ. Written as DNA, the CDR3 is TGCGCCAGCAGCTTGGCCGGGGGGCCCGGATTGCTGGGCTACACCTTC. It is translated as CASSLAGGPGLLGYTF.

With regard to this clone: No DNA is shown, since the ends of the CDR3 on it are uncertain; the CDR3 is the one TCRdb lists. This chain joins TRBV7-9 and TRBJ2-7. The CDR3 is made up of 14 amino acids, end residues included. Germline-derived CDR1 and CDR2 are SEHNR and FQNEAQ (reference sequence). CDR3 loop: CASSFGAGSYEQYF.